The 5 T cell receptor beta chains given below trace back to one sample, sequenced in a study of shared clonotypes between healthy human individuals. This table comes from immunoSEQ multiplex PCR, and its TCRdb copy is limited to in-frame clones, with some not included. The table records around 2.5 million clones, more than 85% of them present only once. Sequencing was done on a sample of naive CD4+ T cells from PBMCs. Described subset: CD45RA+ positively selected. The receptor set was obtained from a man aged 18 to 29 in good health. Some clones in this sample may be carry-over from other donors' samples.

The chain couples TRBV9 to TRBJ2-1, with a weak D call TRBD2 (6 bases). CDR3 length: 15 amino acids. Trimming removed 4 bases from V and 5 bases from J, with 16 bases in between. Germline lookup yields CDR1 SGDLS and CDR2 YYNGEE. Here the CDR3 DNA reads TGTGCCAGCAGCCGGGGGAGGACTATTAACAATGAGCAGTTCTTC. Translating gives CASSRGRTINNEQFF.

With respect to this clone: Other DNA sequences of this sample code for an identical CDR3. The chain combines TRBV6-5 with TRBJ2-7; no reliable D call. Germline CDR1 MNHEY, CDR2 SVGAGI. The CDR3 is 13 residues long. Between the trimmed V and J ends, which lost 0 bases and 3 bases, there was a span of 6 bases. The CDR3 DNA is TGTGCCAGCAGTTACTCGCGCGGCTACGAGCAGTACTTC. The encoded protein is CASSYSRGYEQYF.

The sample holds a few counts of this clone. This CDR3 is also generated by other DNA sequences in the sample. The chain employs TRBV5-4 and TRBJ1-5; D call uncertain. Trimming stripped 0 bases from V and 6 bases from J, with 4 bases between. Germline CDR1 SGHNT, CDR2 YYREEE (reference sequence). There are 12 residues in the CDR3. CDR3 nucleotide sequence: TGTGCCAGCAGCTTGGAGGGTCAGCCCCAGCATTTT. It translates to CASSLEGQPQHF.

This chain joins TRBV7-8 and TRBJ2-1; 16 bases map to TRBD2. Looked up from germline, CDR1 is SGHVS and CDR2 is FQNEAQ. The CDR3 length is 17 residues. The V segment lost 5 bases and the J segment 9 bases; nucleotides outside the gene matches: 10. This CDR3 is CASSNPGLAGGVGEQFF. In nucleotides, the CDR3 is TGTGCCAGCAGCAATCCGGGACTAGCGGGAGGGGTGGGTGAGCAGTTCTTC.

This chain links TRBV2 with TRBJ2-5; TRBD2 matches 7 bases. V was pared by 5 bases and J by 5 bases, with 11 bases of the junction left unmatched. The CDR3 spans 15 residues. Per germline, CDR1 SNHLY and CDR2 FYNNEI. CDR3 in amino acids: CASSTQGGEGETQYF. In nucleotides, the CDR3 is TGTGCCAGCAGTACCCAAGGAGGGGAGGGGGAGACCCAGTACTTC.